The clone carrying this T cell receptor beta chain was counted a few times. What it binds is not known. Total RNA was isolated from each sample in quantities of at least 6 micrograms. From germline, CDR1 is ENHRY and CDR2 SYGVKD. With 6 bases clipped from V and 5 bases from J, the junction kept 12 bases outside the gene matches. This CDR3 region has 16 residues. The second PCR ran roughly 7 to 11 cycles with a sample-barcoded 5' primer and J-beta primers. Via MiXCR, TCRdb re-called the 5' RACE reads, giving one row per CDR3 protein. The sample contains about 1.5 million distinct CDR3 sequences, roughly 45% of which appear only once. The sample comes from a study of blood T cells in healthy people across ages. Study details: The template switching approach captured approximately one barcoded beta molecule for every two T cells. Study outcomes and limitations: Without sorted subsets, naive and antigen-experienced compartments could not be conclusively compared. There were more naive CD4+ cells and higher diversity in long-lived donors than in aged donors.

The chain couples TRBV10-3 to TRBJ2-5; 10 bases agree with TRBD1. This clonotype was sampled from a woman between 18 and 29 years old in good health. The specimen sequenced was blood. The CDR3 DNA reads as TGTGCCATCAGAGACTTGACAGGGGGCGCGTTGGAGACCCAGTACTTC. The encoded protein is CAIRDLTGGALETQYF.